This T cell receptor beta chain was recorded in a study of T cell responses to AZD1222 COVID-19 vaccine (dated by TCRdb to about 2021). Some background on the complete study: TCR sequencing covered roughly 230 trial participants: some 210 given two doses of AZD1222 and 26 given two doses of MenACWY control vaccine. Trial participants were enrolled into age subgroups of 18-55, 56-69 and 70-plus years, which contained 148, 28 and 57 TCR-sequenced participants, respectively. Here is what the overall study found, with its caveats: Nearly half of unique spike-specific TCRs reportedly recognized epitopes outside regions mutated in the B.1.351 and B.1.1.7 variants. Spike-specific TCR breadth and depth rose significantly after two AZD1222 doses compared with day 0 and with MenACWY recipients. Participants were mostly white British and included more females than males, and it was suggested by the authors that clonal diversity may have been underestimated. Vaccine-associated CD4 TCRs spanned the whole spike protein, with dominant responses in regions 160-218 and 743-854. Because no day 14 peak-response samples were available, the repertoires could be characterized only after the peak T cell response. In the small 56-69-year group, the increase in depth fell short of significance, most likely because of low power. Conclusions about previously exposed vaccinees are limited, since just six AZD1222 recipients were seropositive for SARS-CoV-2 at baseline.

The cysteine opens and the phenylalanine closes a CDR3 of 16 amino acids. Just the 48-base CDR3 DNA is kept, in frame starting at base 1. V loses 0 bases at its end and J loses 5 bases; junction bases beyond the gene matches: 8. The germline V gene (reference sequence) gives CDR1 as MNHNY and CDR2 as SVGAGI. As concerns this clone: Its antigen is unknown. No base qualities exist here, and no much larger clone lies one base off it.

The CDR3 regions of human TCRbeta chains were subjected to immunosequencing. As for the original processing: Repertoire TCRs were matched against a reference library of SARS-CoV-2-specific TCRs generated with the MIRA antigen-specificity platform. Breadth was defined as the fraction of unique TCRs that were SARS-CoV-2-associated. Depth was defined as the fraction of total T cells that were SARS-CoV-2-associated. Each spike-specific TCR was assigned to its reactive spike region and to a CD4 or CD8 class using the MIRA data. Log10-transformed breadth and depth values were compared by one-way ANOVA with Sidak's multiple comparisons tests. Held by TCRdb, this immuneACCESS table contains in-frame sequences only and omits some clones. Under half of the omission traces to an unresolved V gene where checked; the cause of the rest is unknown. That table gives V, J and clone size, and the DNA gave D and trimming. The sample records some 150,000 clones, approximately 88% of which are singletons. Roughly 3.5% of the sample goes to the ten largest clones.

Explained via the paper, the time point label denotes: baseline before first vaccination. The sample's treatment or condition label, decoded: meningococcal conjugate vaccine given as trial control. Vaccinee samples came from UK trials COV001 and COV002, including a single-blind randomized controlled phase 2/3 trial of AZD1222 (ChAdOx1 nCoV-19) in healthy adults. Trial participant PBMC samples were collected at day 0 and day 28 after the second dose for TCRbeta chain sequencing. Recombination joined TRBV6-6 with TRBJ1-1; TRBD1 aligns with 8 central bases. The clonotype comes from an adult in good health. The sequencing used peripheral blood, collected on day 0 of MenACWY control vaccination. The DNA reads as follows: TGTGCCAGCAGTTACTCAACGCAGGGGGCCCGGACTGAAGCTTTCTTT. This codes for CASSYSTQGARTEAFF.